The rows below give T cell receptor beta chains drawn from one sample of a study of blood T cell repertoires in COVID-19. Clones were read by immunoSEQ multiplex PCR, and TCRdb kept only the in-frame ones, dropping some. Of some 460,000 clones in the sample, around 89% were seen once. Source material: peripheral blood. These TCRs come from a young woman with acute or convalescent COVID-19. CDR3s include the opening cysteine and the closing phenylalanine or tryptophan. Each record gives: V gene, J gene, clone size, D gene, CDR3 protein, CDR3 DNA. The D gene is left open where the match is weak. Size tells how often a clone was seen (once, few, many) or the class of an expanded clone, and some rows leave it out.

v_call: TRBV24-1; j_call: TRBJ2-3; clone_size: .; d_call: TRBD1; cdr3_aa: CATSDLPGGQDTQYF; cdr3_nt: TGTGCCACCAGTGATTTACCAGGGGGCCAAGATACGCAGTATTTT
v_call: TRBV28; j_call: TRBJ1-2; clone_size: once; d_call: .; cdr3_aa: CATPGGNYGYTF; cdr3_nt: TGTGCCACCCCGGGGGGGAACTATGGCTACACCTTC
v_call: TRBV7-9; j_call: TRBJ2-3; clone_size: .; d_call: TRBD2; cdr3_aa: CASSSNAGGADTQYF; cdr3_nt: TGTGCCAGCAGCTCGAACGCGGGGGGCGCAGATACGCAGTATTTT
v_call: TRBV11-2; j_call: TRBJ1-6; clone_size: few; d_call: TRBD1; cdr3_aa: CASSVNRGAIDSPLHF; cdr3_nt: TGTGCCAGCAGCGTCAACAGGGGAGCCATCGATTCACCCCTCCACTTT
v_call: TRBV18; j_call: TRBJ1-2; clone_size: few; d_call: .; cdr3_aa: CASSPQGLNYGYTF; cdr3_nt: TGTGCCAGCTCACCACAGGGGTTGAACTATGGCTACACCTTC
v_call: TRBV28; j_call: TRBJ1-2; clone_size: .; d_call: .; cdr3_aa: CASRATTGYGYTF; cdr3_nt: TGTGCCAGCAGAGCTACCACAGGGTATGGCTACACCTTC
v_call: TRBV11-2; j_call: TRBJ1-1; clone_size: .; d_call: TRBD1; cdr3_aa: CASSPDTGTAVNTEAFF; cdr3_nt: TGTGCCAGCAGCCCCGACACCGGGACAGCGGTGAACACTGAAGCTTTCTTT
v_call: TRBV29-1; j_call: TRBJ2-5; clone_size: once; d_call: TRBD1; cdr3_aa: CSAHEGAETQYF; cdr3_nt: TGCAGCGCCCACGAGGGGGCAGAGACCCAGTACTTC
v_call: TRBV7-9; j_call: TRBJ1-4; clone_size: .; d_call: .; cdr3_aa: CASSLDGTEKLFF; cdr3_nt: TGTGCCAGCAGCTTAGACGGGACAGAAAAACTGTTTTTT
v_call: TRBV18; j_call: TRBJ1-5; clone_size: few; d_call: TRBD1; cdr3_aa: CASSLTGNQPQHF; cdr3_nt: TGTGCCAGCTCCCTGACAGGGAATCAGCCCCAGCATTTT
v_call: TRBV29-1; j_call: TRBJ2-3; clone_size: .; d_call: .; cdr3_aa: CSVRPGADTQYF; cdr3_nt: TGCAGCGTTAGACCGGGGGCAGATACGCAGTATTTT
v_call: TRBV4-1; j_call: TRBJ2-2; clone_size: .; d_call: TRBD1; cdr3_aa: CASSQVGTGHTGELFF; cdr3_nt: TGCGCCAGCAGCCAAGTGGGGACAGGGCACACCGGGGAGCTGTTTTTT
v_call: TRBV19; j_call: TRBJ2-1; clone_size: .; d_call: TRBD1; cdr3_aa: CASKLGQGMGNEQFF; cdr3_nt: TGTGCCAGTAAACTGGGACAGGGAATGGGCAATGAGCAGTTCTTC
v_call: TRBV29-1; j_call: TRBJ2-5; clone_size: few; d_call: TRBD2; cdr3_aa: CSVMGGIGETQYF; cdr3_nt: TGCAGCGTTATGGGGGGGATTGGGGAGACCCAGTACTTC
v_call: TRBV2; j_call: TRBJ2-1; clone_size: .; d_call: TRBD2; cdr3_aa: CASSEGGTKYNEQFF; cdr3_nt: TGTGCCAGCAGTGAAGGCGGGACTAAGTACAATGAGCAGTTCTTC
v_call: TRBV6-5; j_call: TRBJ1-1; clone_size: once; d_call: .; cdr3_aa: CASSYSRGIVNTEAFF; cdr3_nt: TGTGCCAGCAGTTACTCACGGGGGATCGTTAACACTGAAGCTTTCTTT
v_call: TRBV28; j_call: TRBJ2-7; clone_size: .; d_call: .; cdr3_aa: CASSLGTAGSYEQYF; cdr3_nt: TGTGCCAGCAGTTTAGGGACAGCGGGCTCCTACGAGCAGTACTTC
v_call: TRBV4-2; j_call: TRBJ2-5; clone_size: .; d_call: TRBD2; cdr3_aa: CASSQEGRGGTQYF; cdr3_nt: TGTGCCAGCAGCCAAGAAGGGCGGGGGGGGACCCAGTACTTC
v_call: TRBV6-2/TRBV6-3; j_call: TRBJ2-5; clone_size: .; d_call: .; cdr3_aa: CASSPRRVSGPETQYF; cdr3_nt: TGTGCCAGCAGTCCCCGCCGGGTCTCGGGTCCAGAGACCCAGTACTTC
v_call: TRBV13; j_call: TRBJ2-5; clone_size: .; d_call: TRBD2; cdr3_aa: CASSYASGGALIETQYF; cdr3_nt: TGTGCCAGCAGCTACGCTAGCGGGGGGGCCTTAATCGAGACCCAGTACTTC
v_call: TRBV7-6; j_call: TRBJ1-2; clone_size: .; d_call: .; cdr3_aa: CASSLSLTGALGGGYTF; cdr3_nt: TGTGCCAGCAGCTTATCATTAACGGGCGCCCTCGGAGGAGGCTACACCTTC
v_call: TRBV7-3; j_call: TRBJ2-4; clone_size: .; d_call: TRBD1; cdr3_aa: CASSLTGDSSSNIQYF; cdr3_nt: TGTGCCAGCAGCTTAACGGGGGACAGCTCCTCAAACATTCAGTACTTC
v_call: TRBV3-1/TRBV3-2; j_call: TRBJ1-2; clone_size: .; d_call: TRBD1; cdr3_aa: CASSLEGGDRGSGYTF; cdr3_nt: TGTGCCAGCAGCCTCGAAGGTGGGGACAGGGGATCAGGCTACACCTTC
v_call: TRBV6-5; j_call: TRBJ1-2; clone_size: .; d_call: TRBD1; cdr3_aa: CASSLTFGTAYGYTF; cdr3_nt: TGTGCCAGCAGCCTTACCTTCGGGACAGCGTATGGCTACACCTTC
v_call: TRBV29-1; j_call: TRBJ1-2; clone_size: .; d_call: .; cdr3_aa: CSVERQDYGYTF; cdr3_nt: TGCAGCGTTGAGAGACAGGATTATGGCTACACCTTC
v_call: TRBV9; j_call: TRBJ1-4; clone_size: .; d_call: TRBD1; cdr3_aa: CASSVGLRGSTNEKLFF; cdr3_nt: TGTGCCAGCAGCGTAGGACTCAGGGGGTCAACTAATGAAAAACTGTTTTTT
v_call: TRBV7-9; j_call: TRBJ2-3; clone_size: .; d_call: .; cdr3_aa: CASSLEIRADTQYF; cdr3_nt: TGTGCCAGCAGCTTAGAGATCCGGGCAGATACGCAGTATTTT
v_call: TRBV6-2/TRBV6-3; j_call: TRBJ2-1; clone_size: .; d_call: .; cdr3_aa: CASSSCGSCYNEQFF; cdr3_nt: TGTGCCAGCAGTAGCTGCGGGTCCTGCTACAATGAGCAGTTCTTC
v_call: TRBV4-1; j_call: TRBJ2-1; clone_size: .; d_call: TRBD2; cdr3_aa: CASSHLAGGLYEQFF; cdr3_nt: TGCGCCAGCAGCCACCTAGCGGGGGGGTTATATGAGCAGTTCTTC
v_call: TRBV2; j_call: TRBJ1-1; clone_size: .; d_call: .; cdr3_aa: CASILEGNTEAFF; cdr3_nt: TGTGCCAGCATCCTCGAGGGGAACACTGAAGCTTTCTTT
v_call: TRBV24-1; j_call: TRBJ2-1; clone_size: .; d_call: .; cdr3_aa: CATSDPTGSDGYNEQFF; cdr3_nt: TGTGCCACCAGTGACCCTACCGGGTCTGATGGGTACAATGAGCAGTTCTTC
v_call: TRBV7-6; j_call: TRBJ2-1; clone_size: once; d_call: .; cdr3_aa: CASSSTRLGRRYNEQFF; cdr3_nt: TGTGCCAGCAGCTCTACCCGTTTGGGCAGACGATACAATGAGCAGTTCTTC
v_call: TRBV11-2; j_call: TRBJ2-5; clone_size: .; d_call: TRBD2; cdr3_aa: CASSKIAGHETQYF; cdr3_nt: TGTGCCAGCAGCAAGATAGCGGGGCACGAGACCCAGTACTTC
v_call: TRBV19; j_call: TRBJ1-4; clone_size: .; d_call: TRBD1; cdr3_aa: CASSMTGGEKLFF; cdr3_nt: TGTGCCAGTAGTATGACAGGGGGCGAAAAACTGTTTTTT
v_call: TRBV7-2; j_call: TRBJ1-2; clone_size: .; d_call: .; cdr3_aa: CASSPGRELGYTF; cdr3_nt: TGTGCCAGCAGCCCCGGGAGGGAGCTTGGCTACACCTTC
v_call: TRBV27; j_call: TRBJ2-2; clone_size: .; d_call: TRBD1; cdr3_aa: CASSVTGQTGELFF; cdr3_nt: TGTGCCAGCAGTGTCACGGGACAGACCGGGGAGCTGTTTTTT
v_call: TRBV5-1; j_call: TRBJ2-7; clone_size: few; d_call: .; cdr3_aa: CASSWEVGGEQYF; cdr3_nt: TGCGCCAGCAGCTGGGAGGTGGGCGGCGAGCAGTACTTC
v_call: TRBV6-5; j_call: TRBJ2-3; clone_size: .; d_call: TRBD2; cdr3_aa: CASRTSGGGTDTQYF; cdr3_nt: TGTGCCAGCAGGACCAGCGGGGGGGGCACAGATACGCAGTATTTT
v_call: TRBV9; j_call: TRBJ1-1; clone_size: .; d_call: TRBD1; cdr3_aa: CASSEGQGVTEAFF; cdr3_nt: TGTGCCAGCAGCGAGGGACAGGGGGTCACTGAAGCTTTCTTT
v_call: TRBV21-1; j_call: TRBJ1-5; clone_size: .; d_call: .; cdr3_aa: CASSSPGGGRVVSNQPQHF; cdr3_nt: TGTGCCAGCAGCTCCCCCGGGGGGGGCAGGGTCGTTAGCAATCAGCCCCAGCATTTT
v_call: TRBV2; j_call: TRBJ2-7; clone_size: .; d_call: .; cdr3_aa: CASSERPFSYEQYF; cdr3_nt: TGTGCCAGCAGTGAGCGCCCGTTCTCCTACGAGCAGTACTTC
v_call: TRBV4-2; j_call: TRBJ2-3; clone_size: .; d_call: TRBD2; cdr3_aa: CASRHTPGTSGADTQYF; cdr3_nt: TGTGCCAGCAGGCACACCCCCGGGACTAGCGGGGCGGATACGCAGTATTTT
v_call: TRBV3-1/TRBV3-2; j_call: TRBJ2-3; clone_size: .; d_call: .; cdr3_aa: CASSPSREDTQYF; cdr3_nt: TGTGCCAGCAGCCCTTCCAGGGAAGATACGCAGTATTTT
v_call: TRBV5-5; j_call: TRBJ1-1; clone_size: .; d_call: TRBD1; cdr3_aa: CASSPDRERGTEAFF; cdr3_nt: TGTGCCAGCAGCCCAGACAGGGAACGCGGCACTGAAGCTTTCTTT
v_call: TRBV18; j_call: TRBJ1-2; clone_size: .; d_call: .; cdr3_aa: CASSPGMGADGYTF; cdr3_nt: TGTGCCAGCTCTCCGGGGATGGGGGCCGACGGCTACACCTTC
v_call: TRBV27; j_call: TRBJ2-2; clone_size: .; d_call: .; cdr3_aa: CASSPDTGGELFF; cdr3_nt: TGTGCCAGCAGCCCTGACACCGGCGGGGAGCTGTTTTTT
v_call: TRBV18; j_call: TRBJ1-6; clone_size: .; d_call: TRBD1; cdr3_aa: CASSPDRNSPLHF; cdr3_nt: TGTGCCAGCTCACCGGACAGGAATTCACCCCTCCACTTT
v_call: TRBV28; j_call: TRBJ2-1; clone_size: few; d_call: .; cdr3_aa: CASSGGHYNEQFF; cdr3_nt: TGTGCCAGCAGTGGGGGACACTACAATGAGCAGTTCTTC
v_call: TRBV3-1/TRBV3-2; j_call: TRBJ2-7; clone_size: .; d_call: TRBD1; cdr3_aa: CASSRPQGGVHEQYF; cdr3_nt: TGTGCCAGCAGCCGGCCACAGGGGGGCGTCCACGAGCAGTACTTC
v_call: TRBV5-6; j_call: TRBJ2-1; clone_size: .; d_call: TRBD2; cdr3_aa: CASSFGGNEQFF; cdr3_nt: TGTGCCAGCAGCTTCGGGGGGAATGAGCAGTTCTTC
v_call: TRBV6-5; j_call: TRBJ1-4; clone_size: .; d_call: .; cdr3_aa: CASSLLEGVTEKLFF; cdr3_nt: TGTGCCAGCAGTTTGTTAGAGGGGGTGACTGAAAAACTGTTTTTT
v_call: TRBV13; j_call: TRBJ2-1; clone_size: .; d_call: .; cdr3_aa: CASSLVEGGDEQFF; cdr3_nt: TGTGCCAGCAGCTTAGTAGAGGGAGGCGATGAGCAGTTCTTC
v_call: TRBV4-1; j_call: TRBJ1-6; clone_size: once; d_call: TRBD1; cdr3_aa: CASSQPSGTGNSPLHF; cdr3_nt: TGCGCCAGCAGCCAACCTTCCGGGACAGGGAATTCACCCCTCCACTTT
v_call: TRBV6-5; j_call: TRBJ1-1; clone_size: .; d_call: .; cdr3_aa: CASSSLRDSFAEAFF; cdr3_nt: TGTGCCAGCAGTTCACTCCGGGACTCCTTCGCTGAAGCTTTCTTT
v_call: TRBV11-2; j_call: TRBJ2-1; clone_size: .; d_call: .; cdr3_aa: CASSLVGFYNEQFF; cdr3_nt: TGTGCCAGCAGCTTAGTCGGGTTCTACAATGAGCAGTTCTTC
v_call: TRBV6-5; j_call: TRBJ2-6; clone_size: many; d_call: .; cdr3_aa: CASSGQSGANVLTF; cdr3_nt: TGTGCCAGCAGCGGACAGTCTGGGGCCAACGTCCTGACTTTC
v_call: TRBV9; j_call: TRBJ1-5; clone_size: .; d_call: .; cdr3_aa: CASSAMGQGNQPQHF; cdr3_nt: TGTGCCAGCAGCGCCATGGGACAAGGCAATCAGCCCCAGCATTTT
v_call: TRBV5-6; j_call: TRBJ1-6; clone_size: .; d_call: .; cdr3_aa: CASSLSAGAAYNSPLHF; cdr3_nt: TGTGCCAGCAGCTTGTCGGCAGGGGCAGCCTATAATTCACCCCTCCACTTT
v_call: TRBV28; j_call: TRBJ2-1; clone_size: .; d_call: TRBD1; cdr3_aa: CASSLRMGQGKNEQFF; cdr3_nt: TGTGCCAGCAGTTTACGTATGGGACAGGGAAAGAATGAGCAGTTCTTC
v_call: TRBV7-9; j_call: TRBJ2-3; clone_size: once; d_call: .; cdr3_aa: CASSYAQVTDTQYF; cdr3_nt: TGTGCCAGCAGCTATGCACAGGTCACAGATACGCAGTATTTT